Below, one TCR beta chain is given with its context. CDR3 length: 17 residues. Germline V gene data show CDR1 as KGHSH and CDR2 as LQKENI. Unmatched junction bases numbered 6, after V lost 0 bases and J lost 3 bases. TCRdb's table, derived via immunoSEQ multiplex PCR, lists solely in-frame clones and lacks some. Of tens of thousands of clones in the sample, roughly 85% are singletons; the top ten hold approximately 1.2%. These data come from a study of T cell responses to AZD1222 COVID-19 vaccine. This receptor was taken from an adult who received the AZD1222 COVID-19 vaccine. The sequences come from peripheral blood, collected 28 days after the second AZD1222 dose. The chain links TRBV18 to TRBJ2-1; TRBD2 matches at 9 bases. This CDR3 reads CASSPPGAGGLYNEQFF. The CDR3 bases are TGTGCCAGCTCACCACCGGGAGCGGGAGGACTCTACAATGAGCAGTTCTTC. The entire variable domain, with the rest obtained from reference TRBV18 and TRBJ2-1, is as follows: NAGVMQNPRHLVRRRGQEARLRCSPMKGHSHVYWYRQLPEEGLKFMVYLQKENIIDESGMPKERFSAEFPKEGPSILRIQQVVRGDSAAYFCASSPPGAGGLYNEQFFGPGTRLTVL.